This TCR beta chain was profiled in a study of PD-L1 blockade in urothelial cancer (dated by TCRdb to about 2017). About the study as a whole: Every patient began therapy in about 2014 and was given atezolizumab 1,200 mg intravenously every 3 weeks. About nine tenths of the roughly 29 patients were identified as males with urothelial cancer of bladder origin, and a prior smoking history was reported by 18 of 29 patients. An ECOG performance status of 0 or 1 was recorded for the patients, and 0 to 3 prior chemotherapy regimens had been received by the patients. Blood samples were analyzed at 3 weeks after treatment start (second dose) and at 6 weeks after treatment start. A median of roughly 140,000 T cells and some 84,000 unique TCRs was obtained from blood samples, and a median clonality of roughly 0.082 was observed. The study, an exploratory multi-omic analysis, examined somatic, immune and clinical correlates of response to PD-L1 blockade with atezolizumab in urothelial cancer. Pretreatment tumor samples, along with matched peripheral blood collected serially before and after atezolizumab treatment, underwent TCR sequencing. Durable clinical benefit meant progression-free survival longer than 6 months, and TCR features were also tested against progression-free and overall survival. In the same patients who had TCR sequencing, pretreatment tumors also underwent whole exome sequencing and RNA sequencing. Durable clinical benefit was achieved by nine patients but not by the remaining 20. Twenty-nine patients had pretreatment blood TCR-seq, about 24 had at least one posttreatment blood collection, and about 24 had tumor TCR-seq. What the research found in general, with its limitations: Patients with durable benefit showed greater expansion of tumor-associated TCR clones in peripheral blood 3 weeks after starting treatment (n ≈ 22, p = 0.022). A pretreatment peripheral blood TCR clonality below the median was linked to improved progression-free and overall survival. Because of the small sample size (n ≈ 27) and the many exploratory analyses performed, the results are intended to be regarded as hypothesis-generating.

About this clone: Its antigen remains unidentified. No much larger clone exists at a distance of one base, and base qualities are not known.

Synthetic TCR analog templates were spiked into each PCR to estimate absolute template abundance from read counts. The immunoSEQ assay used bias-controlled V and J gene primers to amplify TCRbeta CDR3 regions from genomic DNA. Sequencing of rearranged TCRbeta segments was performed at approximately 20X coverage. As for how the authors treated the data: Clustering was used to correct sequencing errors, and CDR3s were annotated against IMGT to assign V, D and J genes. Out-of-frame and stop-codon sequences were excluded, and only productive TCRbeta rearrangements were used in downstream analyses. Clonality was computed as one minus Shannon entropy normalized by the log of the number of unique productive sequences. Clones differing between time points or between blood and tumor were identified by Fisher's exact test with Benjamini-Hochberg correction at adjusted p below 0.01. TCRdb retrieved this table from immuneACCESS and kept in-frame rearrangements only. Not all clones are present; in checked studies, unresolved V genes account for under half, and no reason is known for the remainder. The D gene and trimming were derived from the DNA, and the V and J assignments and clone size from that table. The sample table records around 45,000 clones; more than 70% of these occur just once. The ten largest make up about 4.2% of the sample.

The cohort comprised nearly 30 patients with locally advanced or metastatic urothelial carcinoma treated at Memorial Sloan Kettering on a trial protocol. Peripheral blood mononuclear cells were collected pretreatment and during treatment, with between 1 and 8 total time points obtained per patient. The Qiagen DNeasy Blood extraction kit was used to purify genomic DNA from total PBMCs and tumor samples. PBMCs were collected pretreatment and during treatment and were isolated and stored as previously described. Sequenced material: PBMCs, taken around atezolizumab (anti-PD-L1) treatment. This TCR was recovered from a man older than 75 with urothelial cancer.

The CDR3 here reads CASRGEGLYEQYF. DNA sequence: TGTGCCAGCAGGGGGGAGGGGCTATACGAGCAGTACTTC. The rearranged segments are TRBV27 and TRBJ2-7, with 7 middle bases fitting TRBD2. The germline V and J ends show losses of 6 bases and 4 bases respectively, and no gene match explains 6 bases of the junction. CDR1 and CDR2 were assigned from the germline V gene (reference sequence) as MNHEY and SMNVEV. Including the terminal cysteine and phenylalanine, the CDR3 comprises 13 residues. Here the CDR3 DNA is all that survives: 39 bases in frame from base 1.